The 29 T cell receptor beta chains given below trace back to one sample, sequenced in a study of T cells in Graves' hyperthyroidism and ophthalmopathy. Using RNA transcripts as the source, TCR beta CDR3 regions were amplified. With the HTBI primer set, the TCR CDR3 went through a first round of RT-PCR. A single record per CDR3 protein comes from TCRdb applying MiXCR to the multiplex PCR reads. This sample has some 570,000 distinct CDR3 sequences; 11% to 15% occur once, and the top ten carry roughly 7%. The sequenced sample consisted of blood. These receptor sequences come from a woman younger than 30 with Graves' ophthalmopathy.

The sample holds a few counts of this clonotype. The gene calls are TRBV28 and TRBJ1-3; tentatively, D is TRBD1 (5 bases). Germline loops: CDR1 MDHEN, CDR2 SYDVKM. Deletions cut 3 bases from V and 4 bases from J, with 10 bases between. The CDR3 is 14 amino acids. CDR3: CASSLEQGGNTIYF. CDR3 nucleotide sequence: TGTGCCAGCAGTTTGGAGCAGGGAGGAAACACCATATATTTT.

This clonotype was seen a few times. The chain combines TRBV6-1 with TRBJ2-2; D is possibly TRBD2 (5 bases). The CDR3 sequence is 14 residues long. The germline V gene encodes CDR1 MNHNS and CDR2 SASEGT. V lost 5 bases, J lost 9 bases, and 16 bases lay in between. The CDR3 is CASSFGLLNRELFF. Written as DNA, the CDR3 is TGTGCCAGCAGTTTCGGACTCCTCAACCGGGAGCTGTTTTTT.

This clonotype was observed many times. The V gene is TRBV27, the J gene TRBJ2-2; D is perhaps TRBD1 (6 bases). The V end lost 2 bases, the J end lost 5 bases, and 12 bases lay between the germline ends. Germline lookup yields CDR1 MNHEY and CDR2 SMNVEV (reference sequence). The CDR3 extends over 15 amino acids. CDR3 in DNA: TGTGCCAGCAGTTTAGCTGGACAGCCGACCGGGGAGCTGTTTTTT. Its translation is CASSLAGQPTGELFF.

V is TRBV20-1 and J is TRBJ2-7; 8 bases are a match to TRBD1. The CDR3 sequence is 14 residues long. V gave up 6 bases and J gave up 3 bases; unmatched junction bases: 10. CDR1 is DFQATT, CDR2 SNEGSKA, per germline (reference sequence). The CDR3 bases are TGCAGTGCCCCGGACTTGGACAGGGACTACGAGCAGTACTTC. Its protein is CSAPDLDRDYEQYF.

This chain uses TRBV5-5 with TRBJ2-2, with 9 nucleotides matching TRBD1. Trimming cost V 3 bases and J 2 bases; bases outside gene matches: 5. Germline CDR1 reads SGHKS; CDR2 reads YYEKEE (reference sequence). The CDR3 covers 16 residues. The CDR3 sequence: CASSSDRGGNTGELFF. The DNA of the CDR3 is TGTGCCAGCAGCTCGGACAGGGGAGGAAACACCGGGGAGCTGTTTTTT.

This clonotype turned up a few times. The CDR3 DNA reads TGTGCCACCAGCAGAGCCCTTTCCACAAGTAACTATGGCTACACCTTC. Its protein product is CATSRALSTSNYGYTF. The rearrangement links TRBV15 to TRBJ1-2; no clear D gene. Germline lookup yields CDR1 LNHNV and CDR2 YYDKDF (reference sequence). The germline V and J ends were trimmed by 1 base and 1 base, with 13 bases remaining between them. The CDR3 runs to 16 residues.

This clonotype was observed at least ten times. This chain connects TRBV20-1 to TRBJ1-5, with D perhaps TRBD1 (6 bases). Germline CDR1 and CDR2: DFQATT and SNEGSKA (reference sequence). Between the trimmed V and J ends, which lost 5 bases and 1 base, there was a span of 12 bases. The CDR3 covers 14 residues. The CDR3, as DNA: TGCAGTGCTTTGACAGGAAGGAGCAATCAGCCCCAGCATTTT. Its translation is CSALTGRSNQPQHF.

This clonotype was seen ten or more times. The gene calls are TRBV27 and TRBJ2-1, with 9 bases matching TRBD2. The CDR3 consists of 16 residues. Per germline, CDR1 MNHEY and CDR2 SMNVEV (reference sequence). The J segment lost 3 bases and the V segment lost 3 bases, leaving 6 bases of the junction unmatched. CDR3: CASSFPAGGRYNEQFF. The CDR3 DNA is TGTGCCAGCAGTTTCCCCGCGGGAGGGCGCTACAATGAGCAGTTCTTC.

This clonotype was seen only a few times. The gene calls are TRBV4-1 and TRBJ2-1; 9 nucleotides line up with TRBD1. The trim removed 3 bases at V and 5 bases at J, leaving 5 bases unmatched. CDR3 length equals 15 residues. Germline CDR1 and CDR2: MGHRA and YSYEKL. DNA of the CDR3: TGCGCCAGCAGCCAGATAAGGGACAGGGACAATGAGCAGTTCTTC. Protein sequence: CASSQIRDRDNEQFF.

This clonotype was recorded at least ten times. V usage is TRBV6-1 and J usage is TRBJ1-4, with D perhaps TRBD1 (6 bases). Trimming shortened V by 6 bases and J by 8 bases, and 19 bases separated the two germline ends. The germline CDR1 and CDR2 sequences are MNHNS and SASEGT. The CDR3 loop spans 15 amino acids. The DNA for the CDR3 is TGTGCCAGCAGCTTTGGCCGGGGGGGCAACGAAAAACTGTTTTTT. Encoded protein: CASSFGRGGNEKLFF.

This clonotype was found many times. V usage is TRBV3-1 and J usage is TRBJ2-7, with D perhaps matching TRBD2 (5 bases). The CDR3 is 14 amino acids. Germline loops: CDR1 LGHDT, CDR2 YNNKEL (reference sequence). V shed 0 bases and J shed 2 bases, with 8 bases lying between them. In nucleotides, the CDR3 is TGTGCCAGCAGCCAAGACTCCGGGACCTACGAGCAGTACTTC. Residues: CASSQDSGTYEQYF.

This clonotype was counted at least ten times. The chain links TRBV30 to TRBJ2-1, with 10 bases fitting TRBD1. This CDR3 comprises 17 residues. The ends lost 0 bases at V and 3 bases at J; junction bases unmatched: 8. Germline V CDR1 and CDR2: GTSNPN, SVGIG (reference sequence). The CDR3 DNA follows: TGTGCCTGGAGTGTTGGGGGTTGGACAGGGGGCTACAATGAGCAGTTCTTC. Residues: CAWSVGGWTGGYNEQFF.

This rearrangement joins TRBV27 to TRBJ1-3; maybe TRBD1 (5 bases). Germline CDR1 is MNHEY and CDR2 is SMNVEV (reference sequence). The germline V and J ends were trimmed by 4 bases and 0 bases, with 10 bases remaining between them. This CDR3 is 15 amino acids long. CDR3 protein: CASSYGGLSGNTIYF. CDR3 in DNA: TGTGCCAGCAGTTACGGGGGACTCTCTGGAAACACCATATATTTT.

In the case of this clonotype: A much larger clone differs from this one at a single base, so this may be a read error. The V gene is TRBV30, the J gene TRBJ2-3; D remains ambiguous. Germline lookup yields CDR1 GTSNPN and CDR2 SVGIG (reference sequence). This CDR3 comprises 12 residues. The V end lost 1 base, the J end lost 2 bases, and 4 bases lay between the germline ends. This CDR3 is CAWSAFTDTQYF. DNA of the CDR3: TGTGCCTGGAGTGCCTTCACAGATACGCAGTATTTT.

This clonotype was counted at least ten times. This chain uses TRBV3-1 with TRBJ1-1; 7 bases map to TRBD1. With 6 bases clipped from V and 2 bases from J, the junction kept 3 bases outside the gene matches. The CDR3 has 13 amino acids. The germline V gene has CDR1 LGHDT and CDR2 YNNKEL (reference sequence). The CDR3 DNA is TGTGCCAGCAGTGGACAGGCCAACACTGAAGCTTTCTTT. This codes for CASSGQANTEAFF.

The table lists this clonotype with many counts. This chain joins TRBV12-3 or TRBV12-4 and TRBJ1-6; D call uncertain. The CDR3 is 15 amino acids. Trimming left V 3 bases short and J 0 bases short, with 6 bases between. CDR3 in amino acids: CASSFSGSYNSPLHF. CDR3 coding DNA: TGTGCCAGCAGTTTTAGCGGCTCCTATAATTCACCCCTCCACTTT.

This clonotype was observed many times. J is TRBJ1-2 and V is TRBV28; TRBD1 agrees at 12 bases. Germline lookup yields CDR1 MDHEN and CDR2 SYDVKM. The junction had 2 bases not matched to a gene; V was cut back by 3 bases and J by 3 bases. The CDR3 spans 15 residues. The CDR3 protein is CASSFRDRGHYGYTF. The DNA of the CDR3 is TGTGCCAGCAGTTTCCGGGACAGGGGGCACTATGGCTACACCTTC.

This clonotype was seen repeatedly, ten times or more. The chain carries TRBV6-5 and TRBJ2-5; 9 positions agree with TRBD2. There are 16 residues in the CDR3. Germline-derived CDR1 and CDR2 are MNHEY and SVGAGI. The J segment lost 7 bases and the V segment lost 2 bases, leaving 11 bases of the junction unmatched. Here the CDR3 reads CASSYGVAGVGATQYF. The DNA of the CDR3 is TGTGCCAGCAGTTACGGGGTAGCGGGAGTCGGTGCGACCCAGTACTTC.

There are many counts of this clonotype. The rearrangement links TRBV12-3 or TRBV12-4 to TRBJ2-1; perhaps TRBD1 as D (6 bases). The CDR3 length is 14 residues. With 5 bases removed from V and 8 bases from J, the gap between germline ends came to 16 bases. CDR3 sequence reads: CASSLRTVGDEQFF. For the CDR3, the DNA is TGTGCCAGCAGTCTGAGGACAGTAGGGGATGAGCAGTTCTTC.

Only a few counts were recorded for this clonotype. The chain has TRBV6-2 or TRBV6-3 and TRBJ1-4, with D perhaps matching TRBD1 (5 bases). Per germline, CDR1 MNHEY and CDR2 SVGEGT. With 1 base removed from V and 7 bases from J, the gap between germline ends came to 13 bases. CDR3 size: 15 residues. In DNA, the CDR3 is TGTGCCAGCAGTTACTTCGGGACGACTGGTGAAAAACTGTTTTTT. This sequence encodes CASSYFGTTGEKLFF.

This clonotype was observed at least ten times. The CDR3, as DNA: TGTGCCAGCTCACCACCGGAAAGGGTCTATGAGCAGTTCTTC. This codes for CASSPPERVYEQFF. The rearrangement links TRBV18 to TRBJ2-1; D ambiguous. CDR1 and CDR2 from the germline V gene are KGHSH and LQKENI. The V gene lost 0 bases and the J gene lost 8 bases, with 11 bases spanning the gap. This CDR3 has 14 residues.

V and J are TRBV5-1 and TRBJ2-7; perhaps TRBD2 as D (5 bases). With 4 bases removed from V and 0 bases from J, the gap between germline ends came to 11 bases. Germline CDR1 reads SGHRS; CDR2 reads YFSETQ. The CDR3 totals 14 residues. The CDR3 DNA reads TGCGCCAGCAGCCATAGCGAGAGCTCCTACGAGCAGTACTTC. It translates to CASSHSESSYEQYF.

This clonotype was seen many times. This chain uses TRBV7-9 with TRBJ2-3; 7 nucleotides match TRBD2. Germline CDR1 and CDR2: SEHNR and FQNEAQ (reference sequence). V dropped 6 bases and J dropped 1; count of bases not matched to a gene: 7. The CDR3 is made up of 15 amino acids. The CDR3 loop reads CASRPREIGTDTQYF. The CDR3 DNA follows: TGTGCCAGCAGACCGCGGGAGATAGGCACAGATACGCAGTATTTT.

This clonotype was observed many times. V gene TRBV30 combines with J gene TRBJ2-7; D is unresolved. The germline V gene has CDR1 GTSNPN and CDR2 SVGIG (reference sequence). The germline V and J ends were trimmed by 4 bases and 7 bases, with 14 bases remaining between them. The CDR3 is 12 amino acids. DNA for the CDR3: TGTGCCTGGAAGGTACGGAGTAGGGAGCAGTACTTC. Translation gives CAWKVRSREQYF.

Ten or more counts support this clonotype. The gene calls are TRBV20-1 and TRBJ1-5; D remains ambiguous. V was pared by 6 bases and J by 0 bases, with 15 bases between. The germline V gene encodes CDR1 DFQATT and CDR2 SNEGSKA (reference sequence). The CDR3 runs 15 residues. DNA for the CDR3: TGCAGTGCCAAAAGAACGGGGAATAGCAATCAGCCCCAGCATTTT. Its translation is CSAKRTGNSNQPQHF.

This clonotype was seen at least ten times. The chain is built from TRBV29-1 and TRBJ2-3; TRBD1 might be the D (6 bases). V dropped 7 bases and J dropped 1 base, with 15 bases sitting between them. CDR3 length: 14 amino acids. Germline values: CDR1 SQVTM, CDR2 ANQGSEA. This CDR3 is CSGRGFLGTDTQYF. CDR3 in DNA: TGCAGCGGAAGGGGGTTTCTAGGCACAGATACGCAGTATTTT.

In its sample, this clonotype was seen many times. The V gene is TRBV5-1, the J gene TRBJ2-5, with TRBD2 matching over 9 bases. Trimming at V came to 5 bases and at J to 3 bases, leaving 11 bases not matched to a gene. CDR1 SGHRS and CDR2 YFSETQ come from the germline V gene. The CDR3 has 16 residues. The CDR3 loop reads CASRGFLSGREETQYF. In DNA, the CDR3 is TGCGCCAGCAGGGGGTTCCTTAGCGGGAGAGAAGAGACCCAGTACTTC.

This clonotype was detected a few times. This chain links TRBV27 with TRBJ2-7; maybe TRBD1 (6 bases). The CDR3 extends over 16 amino acids. Germline CDR1 MNHEY, CDR2 SMNVEV (reference sequence). With 5 bases removed from V and 3 bases from J, the gap between germline ends came to 20 bases. CDR3 in amino acids: CASSTSQGTPFYEQYF. The CDR3 nucleotides read TGTGCCAGCAGTACCTCACAGGGCACACCTTTCTACGAGCAGTACTTC.

The table lists this clonotype with a few counts. This may be a read error, as it is one base from a much larger clone. The chain employs TRBV11-3 and TRBJ2-1, with 9 positions matching TRBD2. Germline-derived CDR1 and CDR2 are SGHNT and YENEEA. CDR3 size: 13 residues. V lost 3 bases and J lost 8; bases outside the gene matches: 2. The CDR3 spells CASSFSGSDEQFF. The CDR3 nucleotides read TGTGCCAGCAGCTTTAGCGGGAGTGATGAGCAGTTCTTC.